This TCR beta chain was identified during a study of shared clonotypes between healthy human individuals. Germline-derived CDR1 and CDR2 are MNHEY and SMNVEV (reference sequence). The CDR3 is 10 amino acids. Note on this clone: Its ends do not fully match the called genes, so a read error is possible.

Profiled with immunoSEQ multiplex PCR; TCRdb holds only in-frame clones, not every one. The sample has around 370,000 clones, roughly 96% seen once; the top ten hold about 0.32%. The material sequenced was memory CD8+ T cells sorted from blood. The subset denotes: CD45RO+ cells pooled with CCR7-negative TemRA cells. The chain carries TRBV27 and TRBJ1-4; 8 bases are shared with TRBD1. This TCR came from a man younger than 45 in good health. The DNA of the CDR3 is TGTGCCAGCAGAGTCCGGGACAGGTGTTTT. This translates into CASRVRDRCF.